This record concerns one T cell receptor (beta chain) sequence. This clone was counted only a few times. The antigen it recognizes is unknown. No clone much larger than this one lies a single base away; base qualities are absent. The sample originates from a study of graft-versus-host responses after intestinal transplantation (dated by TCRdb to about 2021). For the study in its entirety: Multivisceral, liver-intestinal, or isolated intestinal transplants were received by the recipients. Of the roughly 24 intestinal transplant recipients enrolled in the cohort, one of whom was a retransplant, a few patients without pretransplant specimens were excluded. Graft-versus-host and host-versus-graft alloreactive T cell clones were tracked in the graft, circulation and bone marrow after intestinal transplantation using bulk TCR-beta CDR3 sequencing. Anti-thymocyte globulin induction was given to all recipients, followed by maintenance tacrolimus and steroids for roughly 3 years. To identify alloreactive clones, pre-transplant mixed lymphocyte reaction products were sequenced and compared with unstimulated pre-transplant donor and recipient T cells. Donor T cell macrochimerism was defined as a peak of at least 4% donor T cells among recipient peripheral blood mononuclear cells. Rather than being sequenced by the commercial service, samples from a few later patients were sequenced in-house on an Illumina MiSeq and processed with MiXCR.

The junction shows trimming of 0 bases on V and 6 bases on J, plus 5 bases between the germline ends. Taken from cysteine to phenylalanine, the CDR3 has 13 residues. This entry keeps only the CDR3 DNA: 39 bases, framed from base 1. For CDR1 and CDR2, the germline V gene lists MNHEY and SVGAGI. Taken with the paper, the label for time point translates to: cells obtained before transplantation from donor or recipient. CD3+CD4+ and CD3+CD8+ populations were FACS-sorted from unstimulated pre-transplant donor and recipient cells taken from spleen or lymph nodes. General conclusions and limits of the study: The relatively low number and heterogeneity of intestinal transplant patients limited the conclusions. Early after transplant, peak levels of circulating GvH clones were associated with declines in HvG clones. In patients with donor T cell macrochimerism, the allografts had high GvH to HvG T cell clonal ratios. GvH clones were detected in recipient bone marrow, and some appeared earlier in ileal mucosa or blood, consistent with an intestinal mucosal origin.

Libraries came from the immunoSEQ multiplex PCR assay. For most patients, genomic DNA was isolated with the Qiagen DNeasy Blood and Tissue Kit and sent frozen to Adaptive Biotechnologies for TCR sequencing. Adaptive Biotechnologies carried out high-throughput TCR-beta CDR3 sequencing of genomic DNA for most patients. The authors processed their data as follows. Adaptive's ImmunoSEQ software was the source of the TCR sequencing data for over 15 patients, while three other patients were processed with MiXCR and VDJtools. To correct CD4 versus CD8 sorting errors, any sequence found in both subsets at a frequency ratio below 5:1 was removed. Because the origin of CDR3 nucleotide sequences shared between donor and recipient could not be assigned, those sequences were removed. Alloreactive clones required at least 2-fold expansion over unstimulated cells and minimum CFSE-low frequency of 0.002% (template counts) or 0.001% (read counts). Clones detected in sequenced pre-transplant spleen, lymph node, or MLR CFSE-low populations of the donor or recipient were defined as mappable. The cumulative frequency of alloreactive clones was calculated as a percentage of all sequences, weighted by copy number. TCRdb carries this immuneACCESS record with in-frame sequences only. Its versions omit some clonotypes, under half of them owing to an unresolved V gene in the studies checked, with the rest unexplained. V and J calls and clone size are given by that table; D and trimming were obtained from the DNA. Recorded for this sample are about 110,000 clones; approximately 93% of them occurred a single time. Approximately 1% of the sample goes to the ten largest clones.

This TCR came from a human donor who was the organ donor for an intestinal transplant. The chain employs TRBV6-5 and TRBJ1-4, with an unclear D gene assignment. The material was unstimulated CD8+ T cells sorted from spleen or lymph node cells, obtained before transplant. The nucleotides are TGTGCCAGCAGTTACTCCGGTGATGAAAAACTGTTTTTT. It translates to CASSYSGDEKLFF.